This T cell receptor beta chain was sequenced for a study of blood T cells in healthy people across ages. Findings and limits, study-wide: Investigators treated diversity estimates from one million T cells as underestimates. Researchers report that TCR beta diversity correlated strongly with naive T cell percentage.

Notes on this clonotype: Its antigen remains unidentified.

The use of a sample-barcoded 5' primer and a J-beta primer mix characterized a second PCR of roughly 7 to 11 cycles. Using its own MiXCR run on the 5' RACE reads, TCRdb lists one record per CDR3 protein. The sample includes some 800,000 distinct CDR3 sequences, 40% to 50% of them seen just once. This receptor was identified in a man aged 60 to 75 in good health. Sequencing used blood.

CDR3 sequence reads: CASRYPRTNTEAFF. CDR3 bases: TGTGCCAGCAGGTACCCTAGGACGAACACTGAAGCTTTCTTT. This chain uses TRBV6-2 or TRBV6-3 with TRBJ1-1; D is ambiguous. This CDR3 comprises 14 residues. The ends were cut back, 6 bases at V and 1 base at J, with 12 bases in the middle. From germline, CDR1 is MNHEY and CDR2 SVGEGT.